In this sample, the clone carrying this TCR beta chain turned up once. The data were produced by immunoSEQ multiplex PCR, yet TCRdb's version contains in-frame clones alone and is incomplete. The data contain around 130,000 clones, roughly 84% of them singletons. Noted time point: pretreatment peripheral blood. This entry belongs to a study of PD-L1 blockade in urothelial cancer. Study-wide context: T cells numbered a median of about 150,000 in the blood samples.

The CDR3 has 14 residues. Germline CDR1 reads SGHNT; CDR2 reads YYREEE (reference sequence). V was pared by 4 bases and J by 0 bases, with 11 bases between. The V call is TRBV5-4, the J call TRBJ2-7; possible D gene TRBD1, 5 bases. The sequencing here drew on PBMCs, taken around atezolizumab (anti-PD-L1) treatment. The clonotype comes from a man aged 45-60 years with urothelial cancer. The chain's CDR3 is CASSKKTDSYEQYF. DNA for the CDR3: TGTGCCAGCAGCAAAAAGACAGACTCCTACGAGCAGTACTTC.